The entry below gives a single T cell receptor (beta chain) sequence along with its context. Its target is not known. These data are taken from a study of chemoradiotherapy in HPV16-positive cancers. Repertoires were generated with immunoSEQ multiplex PCR, while TCRdb's copy carries only in-frame clones and drops some. The data show a few thousand clones, roughly 78% seen once. Repeated repertoire sampling spanned the course of chemoradiotherapy. Findings and limits, study-wide: During treatment, candidate HPV-specific clones and E7-related motifs expanded in tumor.

Sequencing was performed on tumor tissue, taken from a patient who underwent chemoradiotherapy. The TCR was taken from a human donor with HPV-associated anogenital cancer.

The CDR3 region has the DNA TGTGCCAGCAGCTCAGGACTAGAGTATGAGCAGTTCTTC. Encoded protein: CASSSGLEYEQFF. The chain uses TRBV7-9 and TRBJ2-1, with 7 bases that match TRBD2. V gave up 4 bases and J gave up 8 bases; unmatched junction bases: 5. CDR1 and CDR2 (germline): SEHNR, FQNEAQ (reference sequence). The length of the CDR3 is 13 residues.